This T cell receptor beta chain was captured in a study of naive CD8 T cells in extremely preterm neonates (dated by TCRdb to the late 2010s). For the study in its entirety: Sorted naive CD8+ T cells from four age groups (extremely preterm neonates, term neonates, young children and adults) were used in the study to compare TCRbeta CDR3 repertoires. The investigation overall reported the following: A small sample size and variable productive template counts among preterm samples were noted by the authors as limitations. To track T cell development within individuals, the authors urged prospective longitudinal studies of preterm and term neonates. A higher proportion of shared CDR3 nucleotide sequences was found in preterm neonates (approximately 2.5%) than in term neonates (approximately 0.4%), young children (about 0.03%) and adults (roughly 0.01%). Preterm CDR3s were shorter, with fewer N additions and less junctional trimming, and were closer to germline than those of older groups. Significantly lower iChao1 richness than in all other age groups (p < 0.05) and an even clone distribution were observed in preterm neonates, indicating a less rich repertoire.

TCRbeta CDR3 regions were amplified from genomic DNA by a two-step, bias-controlled multiplex PCR. Primers specific for every TRBV and TRBJ gene segment were included in the multiplex PCR. The immunoSEQ Assay was used to generate the TCRbeta repertoire data. Per the original workflow: A relative-frequency ratio and a modified nearest-neighbor algorithm were applied to filter and cluster reads so that closely related sequences were merged. The V, D and J gene assignments for CDR3 sequences were based on IMGT annotation. Template counts were normalized for PCR amplification bias and quantified against synthetic TCR CDR3 analog sequences. Analyses were restricted to unique productive sequences, meaning in-frame CDR3 sequences without stop codons. The immunoSEQ Analyzer software was used to calculate iChao1 richness and clonality, with clonality defined as 1 minus Pielou's evenness. Depending on the Shapiro-Wilk normality results, either Student's t-test or a non-parametric test was run in JMP for statistical testing. TCRdb retrieved this table from immuneACCESS and kept in-frame rearrangements only. Not all clones are present; in checked studies, unresolved V genes account for under half, and no reason is known for the remainder. Clone size and the V and J calls come from that table; the DNA yielded D and trimming. The sample contains fewer than 25,000 clones, about 91% of them found a single time. The ten largest clonotypes hold about 0.85% of the sample.

The preterm samples were obtained from several extremely preterm deliveries at about 22-27 weeks of gestation. Exclusion from the study was applied to pregnancies with fetal demise, active maternal HSV infection or known maternal HIV infection. A FACSAria III cell sorter was used to sort live, Annexin V-negative naive CD8+ T cells (CD3+CD8+CD45RA+CCR7+). Per sample, between roughly 19,000 and 100,000 naive CD8+ T cells were obtained by sorting. Mixed venous-arterial cord blood was collected with preassembled standardized sampling kits. Cord blood was held at room temperature and processed no more than 4 hours after collection. Mononuclear cells were isolated from diluted blood by Ficoll-Paque density gradient centrifugation. Mononuclear cells were cryopreserved in around 10% DMSO with about 90% FBS and stored long term at -150°C before sorting. After thawing, cells were stained with Annexin V along with antibodies against CD3, CD8, CCR7 and CD45RA. The DNeasy Blood and Tissue Kit was used to extract genomic DNA from snap-frozen pellets of sorted cells.

A remark on this clone: Its antigen has not been determined. It has no much larger one-base neighbor in the sample; base qualities were not kept.

Inclusive of the bounding cysteine and phenylalanine, the CDR3 is 15 residues long. This entry keeps only the CDR3 DNA: 45 bases, framed from base 1. The germline V end is reduced by 3 bases and the J end by 4 bases; junction bases left unmatched: 3. The CDR1 and CDR2 encoded by the germline V gene (reference sequence) are WNHNN and SYGVQD. The chain joins TRBV10-1 to TRBJ2-3, with 11 bases matching TRBD2. Material for sequencing was naive CD8+ T cells from cord blood. The origin of this receptor is a boy who was born preterm. Read as DNA, the sequence is TGCGCCAGCAGTGAATTAGCGGGGGGGCCAGATACGCAGTATTTT. Its protein reads: CASSELAGGPDTQYF.